One and the same sample provided the 29 T cell receptor beta chains below, sequenced in a study of T cell changes during pregnancy in multiple sclerosis (dated by TCRdb to the late 2010s). The method was the immunoSEQ multiplex PCR assay. Not all clones reach the TCRdb copy of this immuneACCESS table, which keeps in-frame sequences only. Checked studies attribute under half of the gap to unresolved V genes and leave the rest unexplained. The sample yields some 60,000 clones; approximately 89% were counted once. Approximately 1.7% of the sample belongs to the ten largest clones. This specimen consisted of peripheral blood, obtained after pregnancy. The receptors stem from a female donor with multiple sclerosis, enrolled in a pregnancy study.

This chain joins TRBV19 and TRBJ2-4; 7 bases match TRBD2. Trimming cost V 2 bases and J 8 bases; bases outside gene matches: 15. Per the germline V gene, CDR1 is LNHDA and CDR2 is SQIVND (reference sequence). This CDR3 is 17 amino acids long. The CDR3 loop is CASSILGGDIPSDIQYF. CDR3 bases: TGTGCCAGTAGTATATTGGGGGGGGATATACCAAGTGACATTCAGTACTTC. The variable domain in full, with the rest retrieved from reference TRBV19 and TRBJ2-4, is DGGITQSPKYLFRKEGQNVTLSCEQNLNHDAMYWYRQDPGQGLRLIYYSQIVNDFQKGDIAEGYSVSREKKESFPLTVTSAQKNPTAFYLCASSILGGDIPSDIQYFGAGTRLSVL.

V and J are TRBV10-3 and TRBJ1-5; D unresolved. This CDR3 has 13 residues. V lost 4 bases and J lost 0, with 4 bases in between. Germline CDR1 and CDR2: ENHRY and SYGVKD. CDR3 residues: CAISVGSNQPQHF. In nucleotides, the CDR3 is TGTGCCATCAGTGTCGGTAGCAATCAGCCCCAGCATTTT.

The CDR3 nucleotides read TGTGCCTGGAGTGTAAAGCTTGGTCGGGGTAATGAAAAACTGTTTTTT. Translating gives CAWSVKLGRGNEKLFF. This chain joins TRBV30 and TRBJ1-4; no reliable D call. The V gene's germline CDR1 is GTSNPN and CDR2 SVGIG (reference sequence). V was cut by 0 bases and J by 4 bases, with 15 bases left in between. The CDR3 is 16 amino acids.

The chain has TRBV11-1 and TRBJ2-7, with TRBD1 matching over 7 bases. CDR1 and CDR2 (germline): SGHAT, FQDESV (reference sequence). This CDR3 contains 15 residues. Losses at the gene ends were 7 bases for V and 3 bases for J; bases not matched to a gene: 12. CDR3 sequence (DNA): TGTGCCAGCACCGTTAGAAGGGGGCCCCGCTACGAGCAGTACTTC. Its protein is CASTVRRGPRYEQYF.

The chain links TRBV27 to TRBJ2-7; D is possibly TRBD1 (6 bases). Deletions cut 6 bases from V and 2 bases from J, with 14 bases between. The CDR3 consists of 14 residues. Germline V gives CDR1 MNHEY, CDR2 SMNVEV (reference sequence). As DNA, the CDR3 is TGTGCCAGCAGAGACAACAGGGTAACCTACGAGCAGTACTTC. Translating it yields CASRDNRVTYEQYF.

The chain carries TRBV7-2 and TRBJ2-7; 9 bases map to TRBD2. Per the germline V gene, CDR1 is SGHTA and CDR2 is FQGNSA. V lost 3 bases to trimming and J lost 4 bases; unmatched junction nucleotides: 4. The CDR3 loop spans 14 amino acids. In DNA, the CDR3 is TGTGCCAGCAGCTTTTCACTAGCGGGTTACGAGCAGTACTTC. Its protein product is CASSFSLAGYEQYF.

This clone is a singleton in its sample. This chain links TRBV11-2 with TRBJ2-3, with TRBD2 identical over 8 bases. From germline, CDR1 is SGHAT and CDR2 FQNNGV. The trim removed 1 base at V and 4 bases at J, leaving 1 base unmatched. The CDR3 has 14 amino acids. CDR3 protein: CASSLGGLADTQYF. The CDR3 bases are TGTGCCAGCAGCTTAGGGGGACTAGCAGATACGCAGTATTTT. The complete variable domain, with remaining parts taken from reference TRBV11-2 and TRBJ2-3, reads EAGVAQSPRYKIIEKRQSVAFWCNPISGHATLYWYQQILGQGPKLLIQFQNNGVVDDSQLPKDRFSAERLKGVDSTLKIQPAKLEDSAVYLCASSLGGLADTQYFGPGTRLTVL.

This sequence joins TRBV5-4 and TRBJ1-1; D not certain. Trimming pared 3 bases from V and 8 bases from J, leaving 20 bases between. CDR1 and CDR2 from the germline V gene are SGHNT and YYREEE (reference sequence). The CDR3 totals 15 residues. CDR3 protein: CASSSPGLGAVEAFF. As DNA, the CDR3 is TGTGCCAGCAGCTCCCCCGGCCTAGGTGCCGTCGAAGCTTTCTTT.

The chain carries TRBV19 and TRBJ1-2; no clear D. Trimming cost V 3 bases and J 7 bases, with 18 bases left between them. The germline V gene has CDR1 LNHDA and CDR2 SQIVND (reference sequence). The CDR3 is made up of 15 amino acids. The CDR3 sequence is CASSIGDLSRGGYTF. The CDR3 DNA reads as TGTGCCAGTAGTATTGGTGACCTCTCTAGAGGTGGCTACACCTTC.

The J gene is TRBJ2-3, the V gene TRBV10-2; TRBD2 matches 7 bases. Germline trimming cut 6 bases from V and 4 bases from J; bases unmatched to any gene: 7. Per the germline V gene, CDR1 is WSHSY and CDR2 is SAAADI. CDR3 length: 14 residues. CDR3 DNA: TGCGCCAGCAGACGGGGGGTCGGGGCAGATACGCAGTATTTT. It is translated as CASRRGVGADTQYF.

The chain employs TRBV5-4 and TRBJ1-2, with D uncertain. The germline gives CDR1 SGHNT, CDR2 YYREEE (reference sequence). Trimming pared 4 bases from V and 1 base from J, leaving 23 bases between. CDR3 length equals 18 residues. The CDR3 spells CASSRMQLSGPFNYGYTF. The CDR3 DNA is TGTGCCAGCAGCAGGATGCAGCTGTCTGGGCCGTTTAACTATGGCTACACCTTC.

The V and J genes are TRBV7-6 and TRBJ2-3, with 8 bases that match TRBD2. After removal of 8 bases from V and 9 bases from J, the junction contained 16 bases not matched to a gene. Germline CDR1 is SGHVS and CDR2 is FNYEAQ. This CDR3 contains 15 residues. The CDR3 DNA follows: TGTGCCAGCCTAAAGGCCCCGGGGGGGGCCGGGACGCAGTATTTT. Translated, it gives CASLKAPGGAGTQYF.

CDR3 bases: TGTGCCAGCTCAGCGACAGGGCCCGGGGAGCTGTTTTTT. It is translated as CASSATGPGELFF. The chain joins TRBV18 to TRBJ2-2; 7 bases fit TRBD1. The trim removed 5 bases at V and 6 bases at J, leaving 3 bases unmatched. The V gene's germline CDR1 is KGHSH and CDR2 LQKENI. The length of the CDR3 is 13 residues.

V gene TRBV9 combines with J gene TRBJ2-1; D possibly corresponds to TRBD2 (5 bases). Germline assignment: CDR1 SGDLS and CDR2 YYNGEE. The CDR3 runs to 15 residues. The V and J ends lost 0 bases and 4 bases respectively, with 11 bases between them. This chain's CDR3 is CASSVDGNGYNEQFF. The CDR3 nucleotides read TGTGCCAGCAGCGTAGACGGGAACGGGTACAATGAGCAGTTCTTC.

CDR3 sequence reads: CASRNTVYGYTF. The CDR3 coding sequence is TGTGCCAGCAGAAATACAGTCTATGGCTACACCTTC. V gene TRBV6-6 combines with J gene TRBJ1-2; D is unresolved. Germline V gene data show CDR1 as MNHNY and CDR2 as SVGAGI (reference sequence). The CDR3 covers 12 residues. V was shortened by 6 bases and J by 4 bases, with 9 bases between the two germline ends.

The chain couples TRBV12-5 to TRBJ1-1; D unclear. Germline V lookup: CDR1 LGHNT, CDR2 FRNRAP. This CDR3 is built from 13 residues. The V gene lost 3 bases and the J gene lost 6 bases, with 11 bases spanning the gap. CDR3 sequence (DNA): TGTGCTAGTGGTTTCTTATCGAGGGCTGAAGCTTTCTTT. This encodes CASGFLSRAEAFF.

The V call is TRBV19, the J call TRBJ1-6; perhaps TRBD1 as D (6 bases). The germline V gene encodes CDR1 LNHDA and CDR2 SQIVND (reference sequence). V was trimmed by 3 bases and J by 9 bases, leaving 12 bases between them. CDR3 length: 14 amino acids. The CDR3 region has the DNA TGTGCCAGTAGTATGGGACAACCCACTTCACCCCTCCACTTT. Translating it yields CASSMGQPTSPLHF.

J is TRBJ1-4 and V is TRBV5-6; perhaps TRBD1 as D (6 bases). The germline V gene encodes CDR1 SGHDT and CDR2 YYEEEE. The CDR3 runs 15 residues. Deletions cut 2 bases from V and 4 bases from J, with 12 bases between. CDR3 in amino acids: CASSFLDRDNEKLFF. CDR3 nucleotides: TGTGCCAGCAGCTTCCTGGACAGAGATAATGAAAAACTGTTTTTT.

The gene calls are TRBV5-1 and TRBJ2-5; a weak D match, TRBD1 (5 bases). The germline gives CDR1 SGHRS, CDR2 YFSETQ. The ends were cut back, 5 bases at V and 0 bases at J, with 11 bases in the middle. The length of the CDR3 is 14 residues. CDR3 nucleotide sequence: TGCGCCAGCAGTCCCGACAGCAACCAAGAGACCCAGTACTTC. Translation gives CASSPDSNQETQYF.

The chain couples TRBV7-2 to TRBJ1-2, with D tentatively TRBD1 (5 bases). This CDR3 is built from 13 residues. Germline V lookup: CDR1 SGHTA, CDR2 FQGNSA. V lost 0 bases to trimming and J lost 8 bases, with 10 bases between them. CDR3: CASSLARVGGYTF. The DNA for the CDR3 is TGTGCCAGCAGCTTAGCCAGGGTGGGGGGCTACACCTTC.

This chain uses TRBV2 with TRBJ1-6; a weak D match, TRBD1 (5 bases). The CDR3 sequence is 15 residues long. Germline CDR1 reads SNHLY; CDR2 reads FYNNEI. The V end was cut by 7 bases, the J end by 13 bases, with 23 bases between. The CDR3 DNA reads TGTGCCAGCACCCCCCAACAGCCCAGGGCCAGGCCCCTCCACTTT. This gives the protein CASTPQQPRARPLHF.

The rearrangement joins TRBV6-5 to TRBJ1-3; 8 positions match TRBD1. The CDR3 runs to 15 residues. Germline V CDR1 and CDR2: MNHEY, SVGAGI. Losses at the gene ends were 7 bases for V and 2 bases for J; bases not matched to a gene: 7. The CDR3 DNA is TGTGCCAGCACTAGGCAGGGGGCCCCTGGAAACACCATATATTTT. This encodes CASTRQGAPGNTIYF.

The chain recombines TRBV7-9 with TRBJ1-4; tentative D call: TRBD1 (6 bases). The V gene lost 5 bases and the J gene lost 3 bases, with 13 bases spanning the gap. CDR1 SEHNR and CDR2 FQNEAQ come from the germline V gene (reference sequence). The CDR3 is made up of 15 amino acids. As DNA, the CDR3 is TGTGCCAGCAGCGCCAGACAGGATTCTAATGAAAAACTGTTTTTT. Encoded protein: CASSARQDSNEKLFF.

The chain employs TRBV25-1 and TRBJ2-4; D is ambiguous. The CDR3 sequence is 17 residues long. Per germline, CDR1 MGHDK and CDR2 SYGVNS. Trimming left V 3 bases short and J 4 bases short, with 19 bases between. The CDR3 reads CASSDLAAVRRKNIQYF. DNA of the CDR3: TGTGCCAGCAGTGATCTCGCGGCTGTACGACGAAAAAACATTCAGTACTTC.

This clone was seen many times. J is TRBJ2-6 and V is TRBV2; D gene uncertain. The CDR3 covers 10 residues. With 3 bases removed from V and 12 bases from J, the gap between germline ends came to 3 bases. Germline V CDR1 and CDR2: SNHLY, FYNNEI. The CDR3 loop is CASSDSVLTF. DNA of the CDR3: TGTGCCAGCAGTGACAGCGTCCTGACTTTC.

The chain uses TRBV21-1 and TRBJ1-1. TRBV21-1 is assigned pseudogene status. The CDR3 is made up of 12 amino acids. CDR3 amino acids: CASTPISAEAFF. CDR3 bases: TGTGCCAGCACCCCCATTAGCGCTGAAGCTTTCTTT.

V and J are TRBV6-4 and TRBJ2-1; 13 nucleotides line up with TRBD2. The CDR3 consists of 15 residues. CDR1 and CDR2 from the germline V gene are MRHNA and SNTAGT. V lost 6 bases to trimming and J lost 10 bases; unmatched junction nucleotides: 9. The CDR3 DNA is TGTGCCAGCAGCGCGACTAGCGGGGGGAATCGGGAGCAGTTCTTC. Protein: CASSATSGGNREQFF.

The chain is built from TRBV9 and TRBJ2-1; 8 nucleotides align to TRBD2. CDR3 length: 18 residues. V shed 3 bases and J 0 bases; nucleotides not matched to a gene: 11. CDR1 is SGDLS, CDR2 YYNGEE, per germline. The CDR3, as DNA: TGTGCCAGCAGCGCGGGACTATGGGCGGGGGGCTCCTACAATGAGCAGTTCTTC. Translated: CASSAGLWAGGSYNEQFF. Full variable domain (missing parts from reference TRBV9 and TRBJ2-1): DSGVTQTPKHLITATGQRVTLRCSPRSGDLSVYWYQQSLDQGLQFLIQYYNGEERAKGNILERFSAQQFPDLHSELNLSSLELGDSALYFCASSAGLWAGGSYNEQFFGPGTRLTVL.

The chain links TRBV20-1 to TRBJ2-5; tentative D call: TRBD2 (7 bases). Trimming left V 5 bases short and J 11 bases short, with 15 bases between. Germline V gene data show CDR1 as DFQATT and CDR2 as SNEGSKA (reference sequence). The CDR3 loop spans 11 amino acids. CDR3 sequence (DNA): TGCAGTGCTCCGCGGGGGCCAGTACAGTACTTC. It encodes CSAPRGPVQYF.